This is a list of T cell receptor beta chains from one sample in a study of regulatory T cells in long-lasting Graves disease. TCRdb re-called the multiplex PCR reads through MiXCR, storing one row per CDR3 protein. The sample includes 420,000 or so distinct CDR3 sequences, about a quarter of them seen just once. The material sequenced was peripheral blood mononuclear cells (PBMCs), taken when the disease was refractory, from a patient treated with antithyroid drugs. The source of these receptors is a female donor with Graves disease. Both conserved end residues are part of each CDR3. Each record gives: clone size, D gene, J gene, V gene, CDR3 DNA, CDR3 protein. A D gene is named only where the DNA matches it firmly. Size is omitted from some rows. Given values are once, few, many or a class for expanded clones.

clone size: many; D gene: TRBD1; J gene: TRBJ2-2; V gene: TRBV12-3/TRBV12-4; CDR3 DNA: TGTGCCAGCAGTGCCAGGGGGCCAGGGGAGCTGTTTTTT; CDR3 protein: CASSARGPGELFF
clone size: few; D gene: .; J gene: TRBJ1-4; V gene: TRBV5-1; CDR3 DNA: TGCGCCAGCAGCTTGGACCCAGGGGCGAGTGAAAAACTGTTTTTT; CDR3 protein: CASSLDPGASEKLFF
clone size: once; D gene: TRBD2; J gene: TRBJ2-2; V gene: TRBV19; CDR3 DNA: TGTGCCAGCTGCGAAGGACTAGCGGGAGGGAGAACCGGGGAGCTGTTTTTT; CDR3 protein: CASCEGLAGGRTGELFF
clone size: .; D gene: .; J gene: TRBJ1-4; V gene: TRBV7-8; CDR3 DNA: TGTGCCAGCAGCGTACAGGACAATCTGAATGAAAAACTGTTTTTT; CDR3 protein: CASSVQDNLNEKLFF
clone size: .; D gene: TRBD1; J gene: TRBJ1-5; V gene: TRBV2; CDR3 DNA: TGTGCCAGCAAGGGGGACAGGCCCTTAAGTCAGCCCCAGCATTTT; CDR3 protein: CASKGDRPLSQPQHF
clone size: many; D gene: TRBD2; J gene: TRBJ2-7; V gene: TRBV6-5; CDR3 DNA: TGTGCCAGCAGTTACGGGCTAGCGGGAGTCCCTTCCTACGAGCAGTACTTC; CDR3 protein: CASSYGLAGVPSYEQYF
clone size: many; D gene: .; J gene: TRBJ1-1; V gene: TRBV7-2; CDR3 DNA: TGTGCCAGCAGCTTAAGCAGCACTGAAGCTTTCTTT; CDR3 protein: CASSLSSTEAFF
clone size: .; D gene: .; J gene: TRBJ1-2; V gene: TRBV28; CDR3 DNA: TGTGCCAGCAGTAACCGGGCCCCCCTGGGCAATGGCTACACCTTC; CDR3 protein: CASSNRAPLGNGYTF
clone size: many; D gene: .; J gene: TRBJ2-7; V gene: TRBV28; CDR3 DNA: TGTGCCAGCATCCCGACGGGGCCCTCCTACGAGCAGTACTTC; CDR3 protein: CASIPTGPSYEQYF
clone size: many; D gene: TRBD1; J gene: TRBJ1-2; V gene: TRBV12-3/TRBV12-4; CDR3 DNA: TGTGCCAGCAGCCCACAGGGGAGGTATGGCTACACCTTC; CDR3 protein: CASSPQGRYGYTF
clone size: .; D gene: .; J gene: TRBJ2-7; V gene: TRBV3-1; CDR3 DNA: TGTGCCAGCAGCCGGGACAAGACCTACGAGCAGTACTTC; CDR3 protein: CASSRDKTYEQYF
clone size: .; D gene: TRBD2; J gene: TRBJ2-7; V gene: TRBV20-1; CDR3 DNA: TGCAGTGCCGGACTAGCGGAAAAACAGTACTTC; CDR3 protein: CSAGLAEKQYF
clone size: .; D gene: .; J gene: TRBJ2-5; V gene: TRBV29-1; CDR3 DNA: TGCAGCGTTAAATGGACCAAAGAGACCCAGTACTTC; CDR3 protein: CSVKWTKETQYF
clone size: few; D gene: TRBD1; J gene: TRBJ2-7; V gene: TRBV15; CDR3 DNA: TGTGCCACCAGCAGAGATCGACAGGGTTTTTACGAGCAGTACTTC; CDR3 protein: CATSRDRQGFYEQYF
clone size: .; D gene: TRBD1; J gene: TRBJ1-5; V gene: TRBV12-3/TRBV12-4; CDR3 DNA: TGTGCCTGTTCACCGGGACAGGGGGCTAAGCCCCAGCATTTT; CDR3 protein: CACSPGQGAKPQHF
clone size: .; D gene: .; J gene: TRBJ1-2; V gene: TRBV18; CDR3 DNA: TGTGCCAGCTCACCACTATTAGAATATGGCTACACCTTC; CDR3 protein: CASSPLLEYGYTF
clone size: .; D gene: TRBD1; J gene: TRBJ1-5; V gene: TRBV19; CDR3 DNA: TGTGCCAGTAGCGCCATTAACCTGGGGACAGTGACCCAGCCCCAGCATTTT; CDR3 protein: CASSAINLGTVTQPQHF
clone size: .; D gene: .; J gene: TRBJ2-5; V gene: TRBV3-1; CDR3 DNA: TGTGCCAGCAGCCAAGATCGTGGTAGGGGTGAGACCCAGTACTTC; CDR3 protein: CASSQDRGRGETQYF
clone size: .; D gene: .; J gene: TRBJ1-3; V gene: TRBV6-9; CDR3 DNA: TGTGCCAGCAGTTACGGGAGGGGGGGGAGAAACACCATATATTTT; CDR3 protein: CASSYGRGGRNTIYF
clone size: few; D gene: TRBD1; J gene: TRBJ1-1; V gene: TRBV13; CDR3 DNA: TGTGCCAGCAGCGGACCAGGGGGCGCGGGCACTAAAGCTTTCTTT; CDR3 protein: CASSGPGGAGTKAFF
clone size: once; D gene: .; J gene: TRBJ1-6; V gene: TRBV5-1; CDR3 DNA: TGCGCCAGCAGCAGCGAAGGGGAATATAATTCACCCCTCCACTTT; CDR3 protein: CASSSEGEYNSPLHF
clone size: few; D gene: .; J gene: TRBJ2-7; V gene: TRBV15; CDR3 DNA: TGTGCCACCAGCCCCGGGGCCCTCTCCTACGAGCAGTACTTC; CDR3 protein: CATSPGALSYEQYF
clone size: .; D gene: .; J gene: TRBJ1-6; V gene: TRBV25-1; CDR3 DNA: TGTGCCAGCAGTGATACGATAGACAGCACACTCCACTTT; CDR3 protein: CASSDTIDSTLHF
clone size: once; D gene: .; J gene: TRBJ2-7; V gene: TRBV2; CDR3 DNA: TGTGCCAGCAGTTACGCTACCGAGCAGTACTTC; CDR3 protein: CASSYATEQYF
clone size: few; D gene: TRBD1; J gene: TRBJ1-1; V gene: TRBV7-9; CDR3 DNA: TGTGCCAGTCGACCGGGACAGCTGAACACTGAAGCTTTCTTT; CDR3 protein: CASRPGQLNTEAFF
clone size: .; D gene: TRBD2; J gene: TRBJ2-7; V gene: TRBV29-1; CDR3 DNA: TGCAGCGTTGTGGCTCGCGGGAGGACTTACGAGCAGTACTTC; CDR3 protein: CSVVARGRTYEQYF
clone size: .; D gene: .; J gene: TRBJ1-2; V gene: TRBV14; CDR3 DNA: TGTGCCAGCAGCCAAGAAAATCTCCCAAGCTATGGCTACACCTTC; CDR3 protein: CASSQENLPSYGYTF
clone size: .; D gene: .; J gene: TRBJ1-5; V gene: TRBV2; CDR3 DNA: TGTGCCAACACTTTGCGGGGTAGCGAGCCCCAGCATTTT; CDR3 protein: CANTLRGSEPQHF
clone size: many; D gene: .; J gene: TRBJ1-5; V gene: TRBV7-2; CDR3 DNA: TGTGCCAGCAGCTTATTACCCGGGGAAACCCGCTATAGCAATCAGCCCCAGCATTTT; CDR3 protein: CASSLLPGETRYSNQPQHF
clone size: few; D gene: TRBD1; J gene: TRBJ2-2; V gene: TRBV9; CDR3 DNA: TGTGCCAGCAAACAGGGGGCGGGCACCGGGGAGCTGTTTTTT; CDR3 protein: CASKQGAGTGELFF
clone size: .; D gene: TRBD1; J gene: TRBJ1-1; V gene: TRBV19; CDR3 DNA: TGTGCCAGTACCTTAGGAGCAGGGGGCTATTACACTGAAGCTTTCTTT; CDR3 protein: CASTLGAGGYYTEAFF
clone size: few; D gene: .; J gene: TRBJ1-3; V gene: TRBV2; CDR3 DNA: TGTGCCAGCAGCACAGGGACCTCTGGAAACACCATATATTTT; CDR3 protein: CASSTGTSGNTIYF
clone size: few; D gene: TRBD1; J gene: TRBJ1-2; V gene: TRBV30; CDR3 DNA: TGTGCCTGGAGTTTTGGACAGGGAGGCTACACCTTC; CDR3 protein: CAWSFGQGGYTF
clone size: many; D gene: TRBD1; J gene: TRBJ1-4; V gene: TRBV15; CDR3 DNA: TGTGCCACCAGCATTGAGACAGGGGGTAAACTGTTTTTT; CDR3 protein: CATSIETGGKLFF
clone size: many; D gene: .; J gene: TRBJ2-7; V gene: TRBV10-3; CDR3 DNA: TGTGCCATCCAGCAGGGGCGCGGGAACGAGCAGTACTTC; CDR3 protein: CAIQQGRGNEQYF
clone size: .; D gene: .; J gene: TRBJ2-1; V gene: TRBV5-1; CDR3 DNA: TGCGCCAGCAGCTCCGGACTGAATGGGTACGATGAGCAGTTCTTC; CDR3 protein: CASSSGLNGYDEQFF
clone size: few; D gene: .; J gene: TRBJ2-3; V gene: TRBV15; CDR3 DNA: TGTGCCACCAGCAGAGATCGCAGCGGCACAGATACGCAGTATTTT; CDR3 protein: CATSRDRSGTDTQYF
clone size: many; D gene: .; J gene: TRBJ2-2; V gene: TRBV11-2; CDR3 DNA: TGTGCCAGCAGCCTAGTAGCGGGACAGTCCGGGGAGCTGTTTTTT; CDR3 protein: CASSLVAGQSGELFF
clone size: .; D gene: TRBD2; J gene: TRBJ2-5; V gene: TRBV7-8; CDR3 DNA: TGCGCCAGCAGCCAAGATCCTAGCGGGACCAGTCAAGAGACCCAGTACTTC; CDR3 protein: CASSQDPSGTSQETQYF
clone size: many; D gene: TRBD1; J gene: TRBJ1-2; V gene: TRBV20-1; CDR3 DNA: TGCAGTGCTAGAGAGTTCGGGACAGGGGATGGCTACACCTTC; CDR3 protein: CSAREFGTGDGYTF
clone size: .; D gene: .; J gene: TRBJ2-2; V gene: TRBV19; CDR3 DNA: TGTGCCAGTAGCGGGCTGGGGGGTGGCACCGGGGAGCTGTTTTTT; CDR3 protein: CASSGLGGGTGELFF
clone size: .; D gene: .; J gene: TRBJ2-5; V gene: TRBV6-2/TRBV6-3; CDR3 DNA: TGTGCCAGCAGTTACTCGATTGGAGGGAGGTCGGGAGAGACCCAGTACTTC; CDR3 protein: CASSYSIGGRSGETQYF
clone size: once; D gene: .; J gene: TRBJ2-2; V gene: TRBV5-1; CDR3 DNA: TGCGCCAGCAGCTTGGTCATCGGGGAGCTGTTTTTT; CDR3 protein: CASSLVIGELFF